This T cell receptor beta chain came from a study of cytomegalovirus exposure and HLA in healthy donors (dated by TCRdb to the late 2010s). About the investigation overall: An earlier analysis of about 560 of the donors reported under 300 Gb of sequence data and 95 million to 130 million unique TCR beta sequences obtained from about 180 million T cells. Approximately 300 gigabases of sequencing data and around 80 million unique TCR sequences made up an early release that covered around 640 HLA-typed donors. Of the 300 to 500 genotyped donors, less than 85% were placed in the genetic ancestry cluster associated with self-reported Caucasian donors. The study aimed to test whether signatures of past pathogen exposure could be identified by cataloging public T cell receptors. The study used immunosequencing to profile the T cell repertoires of several hundred subjects and linked those repertoires to cytomegalovirus serostatus. A separate validation cohort of more than 100 different subjects was used in addition to the roughly 700-subject first cohort. The study combined high-throughput TCR immunosequencing, statistical association of individual TCRs with disease status, and machine learning to predict cytomegalovirus infection status. To study patterns of TCR occurrence, a later analysis re-analyzed previously published TCR beta repertoires from several hundred donors and added high-resolution HLA genotyping. In the later analysis, no new phenotypic data were used to find candidate immune exposures; instead, reliance was placed on TCR beta sequences and their occurrence across donors. In an earlier analysis of roughly 580 of the donors, high-throughput TCR beta sequencing was used to judge whether each TCR beta V gene segment behaved as functional or pseudogenic. Donor age, sex, ethnicity and CMV serostatus were collected together with the repertoire data. In a later genetic analysis, genome-wide SNP genotypes for about three fifths of the roughly 670 donors were used, and that subset was treated as a discovery cohort. Every discovery cohort repertoire had been produced on one sequencing platform. HLA typing included class I and class II loci at four-digit resolution. Typing coverage differed by locus: A, B, C, DRB1 and DQB1 were typed in about 629-640 donors, DQA1 in about 500, DPA1 in some 600, and DPB1 in just under 480. Because of strong linkage in the cohort, roughly five DR-DQ haplotypes were treated as single units for association and clustering. Among roughly 400 genotyped donors of the cohort, an average of around 250,000 unique TCR beta nucleotide sequences was sequenced per donor, of which approximately 18% were non-productive.

The receptor library was made with the immunoSEQ multiplex PCR assay. A mixture of 60 forward primers for TCR Vbeta segments and 13 reverse primers for TCR Jbeta segments was used in the multiplex PCR. The CDR3 region of rearranged TCR beta genes was amplified from genomic DNA with a multiplex PCR assay. Amplified TCR beta libraries were sequenced as 87-base-pair reads on the Illumina HiSeq System. The study's processing was this. A later analysis tallied around 87 million unique TCR beta chains across the 660 or so repertoires, and around 12 million of those chains were shared by two or more donors. To remove PCR and sequencing errors, raw reads were error-corrected and collapsed into unique sequences using a nearest-neighbor algorithm that merged closely related sequences. Alignment of CDR3 sequences to IMGT reference sequences was used to assign V, D and J gene segments. For a sequence to be retained, a match of at least six nucleotides was required to both a V gene segment and a J gene segment. Rearrangements were called productive when the CDR3 lacked stop codons and stayed in frame with V and J; all others were non-productive. CDR3 was defined by IMGT convention, running from the second conserved V-encoded cysteine to the conserved J-encoded phenylalanine. In an earlier analysis of around 600 of the donors, sequences lacking an unambiguous match to a single V gene segment were excluded. In an earlier analysis of 587 of the donors, a V segment was called functional when productive rearrangements were above 56.7%, and segregating when the standard deviation between donors exceeded 5%. A statistical classification framework was built to diagnose cytomegalovirus status from the catalog of TCR beta chain sequences. In a later analysis, V and J genes were assigned by comparing TCR nucleotide sequences against IMGT/GENE-DB human TR gene sequences. The TCRdist pipeline was used in a later analysis to assign CDR3 sequences and most-parsimonious VDJ recombination scenarios. A later analysis defined each TCR beta chain by its CDR3 amino acid sequence plus V-gene family, and excluded reads lacking a unique V-gene family. As a way to deal with suspected cross-contamination and a sequencing artifact, a later analysis dropped 450 to 600 nucleotide sequences that were highly shared and had low generation probability. For each public chain, a later analysis derived a clonal expansion index from normalized ranks of inferred template counts within each repertoire. Generation probabilities in a later analysis came from a VDJ recombination model fitted to out-of-frame rearrangements, and those results were checked against IGoR. In a later analysis, hypergeometric tests were used to score TCR-TCR, TCR-HLA and TCR-CMV co-occurrence, with a repertoire-size bias correction applied to TCR pairs. False discovery rates were estimated in a later analysis by permuting HLA or CMV assignments 20 times. In a later analysis, co-occurring TCRs were grouped using DBSCAN, and TCRdist sequence similarity was added for clustering within HLA-allele-positive subsets. Co-occurrence clustering excluded repertoires with fewer than 30,000 or more than 120,000 public chains, plus five with anomalous nucleotide sharing. Here the immuneACCESS table is served through TCRdb, limited to in-frame sequences with V and J called. Missing clones are a known gap in these copies; in checked studies unresolved V genes cover under half, and the rest lacks a known reason. Clone size and V and J calls were adopted from that table, with D and trimming inferred from the DNA. This sample comprises 150,000 to 200,000 clones, under 80% of them detected only once. The ten top clones hold roughly 1.9% of the sample.

With regard to this clone: Its antigen target is currently unknown. No quality values exist for individual bases; no much larger clone is one base distant.

Paper-wide results and their limitations: In this cohort, only TCR beta chains were sequenced, and detectable features were limited by the absence of alpha or paired-chain data. In a later analysis, HLA-associated TCR beta chains were found to be more clonally expanded and to have lower generation probabilities than equally common non-associated chains. A cluster of highly shared sequence variants was judged likely to be a technical artifact of the sequencing pipeline. An earlier analysis of approximately 590 of the donors showed that most TCR beta V segments appeared in productive rearrangements either about 90% or about 30% of the time, which broadly matched IMGT annotations. It was suggested by the authors that the approach could potentially be generalized to other disease states and immunological phenotypes. Because counts were too low, 15 to 20 rarely observed V segments, including chromosome 9 orphons, were excluded from the earlier analysis of 587 of the donors. Because HLA typing was unavailable for some donors at each locus, only the typed subset was used in association tests. A later genetic analysis reported fewer N-insertions in productive TCRs among donors in an Asian-associated ancestry cluster than the roughly 720-donor mean. Strong co-occurrence of HLA alleles, especially DR and DQ, made assigning TCR associations to individual alleles difficult. A later analysis found that most CMV-associated TCR beta chains appeared HLA-restricted, with HLA associations seemingly driven largely by CMV exposure. V-gene and J-gene trimming of TCR beta chains was associated with a missense DCLRE1C variant in a later genetic analysis, and the association was replicated in an independent cohort. Sequencing depth was assumed to be roughly uniform across donors in the presence/absence analyses, though that assumption may not hold. Most TCR sequences were observed very rarely across donors, whereas some public TCRs were present in many individuals. The study gave a list of around 170 TCR beta chains associated with cytomegalovirus. In vitro tests confirmed that a few of the cytomegalovirus-associated TCR beta chains recognize cytomegalovirus antigens. Linkage disequilibrium might explain the correlated functional status among segregating V segments, but an unknown experimental factor could not be excluded. According to a later analysis, parvovirus B19, influenza, CMV and Epstein-Barr virus appeared linked to several top co-occurrence clusters. A further reported finding was that TCR beta sequences accurately predicted the HLA-A and HLA-B alleles for most subjects in the first cohort. In both the original and validation cohorts, the classifier was reported to diagnose cytomegalovirus status with high specificity and sensitivity. A later analysis associated 16,951 TCR beta sequences with specific HLA alleles at a false discovery rate of 0.05. The only immune exposure information available for the cohort was CMV serostatus. According to a later analysis, TCR association rates differed among HLA loci, with DRB1 alleles showing the most associated TCRs and HLA-C alleles showing the fewest. Because the 87-base-pair reads could not distinguish some IMGT-functional V segments, including TRBV6-2 and TRBV6-3, those segments were excluded.

The cohort consisted of some 670 healthy bone marrow donors. Cohort members were all nominally healthy when sampled, although unrecorded immune exposures were likely present. The donor tested CMV seronegative and was one of the 352 seronegative cohort members. A peripheral blood sample was collected from each donor, and TCR beta sequencing was performed on peripheral blood mononuclear cells. Genomic DNA extraction from the blood cell samples was performed with the Qiagen DNeasy Blood Extraction Kit. The germline V gene (reference sequence) sets CDR1 to SEHNR and CDR2 to FQNEAQ. Ends trimmed: V by 1 base, J by 4 bases; bases unmatched to a gene: 5. The cysteine opens and the phenylalanine closes a CDR3 of 15 amino acids. Just the 45-base CDR3 DNA is kept, in frame starting at base 1.

The sequence was collected from a female donor in good health and CMV-seronegative. Source material: PBMCs. The chain employs TRBV7-9 and TRBJ2-3, and TRBD1 matches 7 of the central bases. CDR3 loop: CASSLDWQGADTQYF. The DNA sequence follows: TGTGCCAGCAGCTTAGACTGGCAGGGGGCAGATACGCAGTATTTT. Where the CDR3 stops, the reference TRBV7-9 and TRBJ2-3 genes take over; the full variable domain is DTGVSQNPRHKITKRGQNVTFRCDPISEHNRLYWYRQTLGQGPEFLTYFQNEAQLEKSRLLSDRFSAERPKGSFSTLEIQRTEQGDSAMYLCASSLDWQGADTQYFGPGTRLTVL.